This record covers a single T cell receptor beta chain. The assay was immunoSEQ multiplex PCR, and TCRdb's table has in-frame clones only and misses some. The sample includes about 1 million clones, around 75% seen only once; the top ten take approximately 1.5%. The data are from a study of shared clonotypes between healthy human individuals. The sequence derives from a man aged 18 to 30 in good health. Sequences were obtained from memory CD4+ T cells sorted from blood. Subset in this sample: CD45RA-negative fraction.

In DNA, the CDR3 is TGTGCCAGCAGCCCCCGGGACGGGAGCTCCTACGAGCAGTACTTC. Encoded protein: CASSPRDGSSYEQYF. The rearrangement joins TRBV27 to TRBJ2-7; a possible D gene is TRBD2 (6 bases). Germline V gene data show CDR1 as MNHEY and CDR2 as SMNVEV (reference sequence). Trimming shortened V by 6 bases and J by 0 bases, and 15 bases separated the two germline ends. The CDR3 is 15 residues long.